These T cell receptor beta chains were read from a single sample in a study of T cell responses to AZD1222 COVID-19 vaccine. Clones were read by immunoSEQ multiplex PCR, and TCRdb kept only the in-frame ones, dropping some. The top ten clones hold 1.3% of a sample with 65,000 to 80,000 clones, around four fifths of them seen once. The sample consisted of peripheral blood, taken 28 days after the second AZD1222 dose. Receptors were obtained from an adult who received the AZD1222 COVID-19 vaccine. Each CDR3 is given with its conserved first and last residue. A D gene is named only where the DNA matches it firmly. Clone size appears in some rows only: once, few, many, or a class for an expanded clone.

NA,NA,TRBV11-1,TRBJ1-3,TGTGCCAGCAGCTTAGTAGTACCTGGAAACACCATATATTTT,CASSLVVPGNTIYF
NA,NA,TRBV28,TRBJ1-5,TGTGCCAGCAGTTTACATCAGCCCCAGCATTTT,CASSLHQPQHF
NA,few,TRBV28,TRBJ1-4,TGTGCCAGCAGAATAGGACAAAGGGGAGAAAAACTGTTTTTT,CASRIGQRGEKLFF
NA,once,TRBV14,TRBJ1-2,TGTGCCAGCAGCGACACTGGGACAAGAGGCTACACCTTC,CASSDTGTRGYTF
TRBD2,NA,TRBV29-1,TRBJ2-7,TGCAGCGTTGAAGGCCCCCCCCAACTAGCGGGACAGTCCTACGAGCAGTACTTC,CSVEGPPQLAGQSYEQYF
NA,NA,TRBV25-1,TRBJ1-2,TGTGCCAGCAGTGAATATCGACAGCTCTATGGCTACACCTTC,CASSEYRQLYGYTF
NA,NA,TRBV2,TRBJ1-2,TGTGCCAGCCAGACAGCAGCCTGGGGCTACACCTTC,CASQTAAWGYTF
NA,NA,TRBV7-9,TRBJ1-1,TGTGCCAGCAGCAAAACATCGTACGGAGCTTTCTTT,CASSKTSYGAFF
TRBD2,NA,TRBV4-2,TRBJ2-3,TGTGCCAGCAGCCAGCCGGGACTAGCGGGAGTGGGAGATACGCAGTATTTT,CASSQPGLAGVGDTQYF
TRBD1,NA,TRBV18,TRBJ1-5,TGTGCCAGCTCACCACAGGAGGGGGCGGCTGATCAGCCCCAGCATTTT,CASSPQEGAADQPQHF
NA,NA,TRBV7-2,TRBJ1-1,TGTGCCAGCAGCTTGTTGCAAGGGTACTCTGACGCTTTCTTT,CASSLLQGYSDAFF
TRBD1,NA,TRBV14,TRBJ1-2,TGTGCCAGCAGCCCAAACACAGGGGGTTACACCTTC,CASSPNTGGYTF
TRBD2,NA,TRBV5-6,TRBJ2-7,TGTGCCAGCAGCCCGGGCGGGGGGGTCAGAACGGGCGCCGAGCAGTACTTC,CASSPGGGVRTGAEQYF
NA,NA,TRBV18,TRBJ2-3,TGTGCCAGCTCACCAGGCAGGGTAGCTGATACGCAGTATTTT,CASSPGRVADTQYF
TRBD1,NA,TRBV11-1,TRBJ2-5,TGTGCCAGCAGCCGCGACAGGGGTGAGACCCAGTACTTC,CASSRDRGETQYF
TRBD2,NA,TRBV24-1,TRBJ2-7,TGTGCCACCAGTGATCCGGGACTAGCGGGAGAAGCCGAGCAGTACTTC,CATSDPGLAGEAEQYF
NA,NA,TRBV27,TRBJ2-2,TGTGCCAGCAGTTTGAGTCCCCGGGGGACCACCGGGGAGCTGTTTTTT,CASSLSPRGTTGELFF
NA,NA,TRBV15,TRBJ1-2,TGTGCCACCAGCCCGGCTGCGTCATTACGGGGGAACTATGGCTACACCTTC,CATSPAASLRGNYGYTF
NA,few,TRBV5-4,TRBJ2-3,TGTGCCAGCAGCCTAGAAGATACGCAGTATTTT,CASSLEDTQYF
NA,NA,TRBV11-2,TRBJ1-2,TGTGCCAGCAGCCAAACCGAGCTCGTGGAGGGGAAGGATGGCTACACCTTC,CASSQTELVEGKDGYTF
TRBD1,once,TRBV27,TRBJ2-1,TGTGCCAGCCACCAGACAGGGGGCTCCTACAATGAGCAGTTCTTC,CASHQTGGSYNEQFF
NA,NA,TRBV2,TRBJ2-4,TGTGCGACGCAGGGAATGGGAAACATTCAGTACTTC,CATQGMGNIQYF
TRBD1,NA,TRBV4-2,TRBJ1-6,TGTGCCAGCAGCCAGGCAGGGGGCCGATATAATTCACCCCTCCACTTT,CASSQAGGRYNSPLHF
NA,NA,TRBV29-1,TRBJ2-2,TGCAGCGTTGCTCAGGGCGGGGAGCTGTTTTTT,CSVAQGGELFF
NA,NA,TRBV7-9,TRBJ1-1,TGTGCCAGCAGCTTAGAAGGGAACACTGAAGCTTTCTTT,CASSLEGNTEAFF
TRBD2,NA,TRBV7-6,TRBJ2-3,TGTGCCAGCAGCCCTATTAGCGGGAGCACAGATACGCAGTATTTT,CASSPISGSTDTQYF
NA,once,TRBV29-1,TRBJ1-2,TGCAGCGTTGAAGAGGGTTACTATGGCTACACCTTC,CSVEEGYYGYTF
TRBD2,NA,TRBV10-3,TRBJ2-2,TGTGCCATCAAGAGATTGGCGGGAGGGCCTAGTAACACCGGGGAGCTGTTTTTT,CAIKRLAGGPSNTGELFF
NA,once,TRBV3-1/TRBV3-2,TRBJ1-2,TGTGCCAGCAGCCAAGAGCGGGAACGGGGGGAGAGTATGGCTGGCTACACCTTC,CASSQERERGESMAGYTF
TRBD2,NA,TRBV6-2/TRBV6-3,TRBJ2-1,TGTGCCAGCAGCCTACTCTGGACTAGCGGGAGCTCCTACAATGAGCAGTTCTTC,CASSLLWTSGSSYNEQFF
TRBD1,NA,TRBV30,TRBJ2-7,TGTGCCCTGATACAGGGGAGTGGAAGCGAGCAGTACTTC,CALIQGSGSEQYF
NA,once,TRBV28,TRBJ2-5,TGTGCCAGCAGTTCCGGGACCCGAGGGTTGCGAGAGACCCAGTACTTC,CASSSGTRGLRETQYF
NA,NA,TRBV30,TRBJ1-4,TGTGCCTGGAGTGGAGCTAATGAAAAACTGTTTTTT,CAWSGANEKLFF
NA,NA,TRBV19,TRBJ1-5,TGTGCCAGTAGTCCTCGTCGGGATCAGCCCCAGCATTTT,CASSPRRDQPQHF
NA,NA,TRBV12-3/TRBV12-4,TRBJ2-5,TGTGCCAGCAGTGTCGTCGGAGAGACCCAGTACTTC,CASSVVGETQYF
NA,NA,TRBV4-3,TRBJ1-3,TGCGCCAGCAGCCAAAAAGGCTCTGGAAACACCATATATTTT,CASSQKGSGNTIYF
NA,NA,TRBV30,TRBJ1-5,TGTGCCTGGAGGGGCTCTGGGGGAGATCAGCCCCAGCATTTT,CAWRGSGGDQPQHF
NA,NA,TRBV11-2,TRBJ2-3,TGTGCCAGCAGCTTAGATGGGGGGTACACAGATACGCAGTATTTT,CASSLDGGYTDTQYF
TRBD1,few,TRBV7-2,TRBJ2-7,TGTGCCAGCAGCTTGTCGGGACAGGGAAGCCTCAAGCCCTACGAGCAGTACTTC,CASSLSGQGSLKPYEQYF
NA,NA,TRBV9,TRBJ2-7,TGTGCCAGCAGCGTAGATTCCCAGCCCTACGAGCAGTACTTC,CASSVDSQPYEQYF
TRBD1,NA,TRBV28,TRBJ1-5,TGTGCCAGCAGTCCGGGACAGGTTAGCAATCAGCCCCAGCATTTT,CASSPGQVSNQPQHF
TRBD2,NA,TRBV4-2,TRBJ2-1,TGTGCCAGCAGCCCGGGCGGGAGTACGGGGAATGAGCAGTTCTTC,CASSPGGSTGNEQFF
NA,NA,TRBV27,TRBJ1-5,TGTGCCAGCAGTTTTTCCGGCCAGCCCCAGCATTTT,CASSFSGQPQHF
NA,NA,TRBV7-2,TRBJ1-4,TGTGCCAGCAGCCTCGGGAGGACGGGGACGCTGAATGAAAAACTGTTTTTT,CASSLGRTGTLNEKLFF
NA,NA,TRBV5-1,TRBJ2-6,TGCGCCAGCAGCTTGGAGTCTGGGGTGGGGGACAACGTCCTGACTTTC,CASSLESGVGDNVLTF
NA,NA,TRBV27,TRBJ1-2,TGTGCCAGCAGTAGGACCAAGGACAACTATGGCTACACCTTC,CASSRTKDNYGYTF
NA,NA,TRBV27,TRBJ1-2,TGTGCCAGCAGTTTAGGGGGGGGGAGCTATGGCTACACCTTC,CASSLGGGSYGYTF
NA,NA,TRBV6-5,TRBJ1-1,TGTGCCAGCAGTTCCCAAGACGCAGGAGGCACTGAAGCTTTCTTT,CASSSQDAGGTEAFF
TRBD1,NA,TRBV4-2,TRBJ1-2,TGTGCCAGCAGCTGGGCTCTTTCCAGGACAGGGGAAGATGGCTACACCTTC,CASSWALSRTGEDGYTF
TRBD1,NA,TRBV7-3,TRBJ1-1,TGTGCCAGCAGCGGACAGGGGCCAGGCACTGAAGCTTTCTTT,CASSGQGPGTEAFF
NA,NA,TRBV6-5,TRBJ2-7,TGTGCCAGCAGTTACGAGGGGAACAGATACGAGCAGTACTTC,CASSYEGNRYEQYF